Below, one T cell receptor beta chain is given with its context. Antigen unknown. Clones were read by immunoSEQ multiplex PCR, and TCRdb kept only the in-frame ones, dropping some. This table holds 100,000 to 150,000 clones, approximately 88% found once. This specimen belongs to a study of T cell responses to AZD1222 COVID-19 vaccine. Trimming pared 5 bases from V and 2 bases from J, leaving 7 bases between. From germline, CDR1 is DFQATT and CDR2 SNEGSKA (reference sequence). The CDR3 has 11 residues. Whole-study results and caveats: The CD4 TCRs associated with vaccination extended across spike and predominated at 160-218 and 743-854.

Specimen: peripheral blood, collected on day 0 of AZD1222 vaccination. This chain joins TRBV20-1 and TRBJ2-7; D is undetermined. This sequence originates from an adult in good health. CDR3 amino acids: CSAGSPYEQYF. In DNA form, the CDR3 reads TGCAGTGCTGGTTCCCCCTACGAGCAGTACTTC.